The 25 T cell receptor beta chains given below trace back to one sample, sequenced in a study of blood T cells in healthy people across ages. Primers used in a second PCR of roughly 7 to 12 cycles were a sample-barcoded 5' primer and a J-beta primer mix. Each CDR3 protein gets one entry after TCRdb re-called the 5' RACE reads with MiXCR. This table holds roughly 700,000 distinct CDR3 sequences, around half found once. Sequenced: blood. The receptor source for this set is a woman aged 55 to 70 in good health.

This chain uses TRBV20-1 with TRBJ1-2; D unresolved. Germline loops: CDR1 DFQATT, CDR2 SNEGSKA (reference sequence). The V end was cut by 6 bases, the J end by 4 bases, with 9 bases between. The CDR3 is made up of 11 amino acids. The CDR3 region is CSAAVGYGYTF. The CDR3 DNA follows: TGCAGTGCCGCCGTGGGCTATGGCTACACCTTC.

The rearrangement uses TRBV5-4 and TRBJ2-1, with TRBD2 matching 8 bases. The CDR3 spans 17 residues. V was pared by 0 bases and J by 2 bases, with 7 bases of the junction left unmatched. Germline V lookup: CDR1 SGHNT, CDR2 YYREEE (reference sequence). The CDR3 loop is CASSLGLTGGPYNEQFF. The CDR3 bases are TGTGCCAGCAGCTTGGGACTGACGGGAGGGCCCTACAATGAGCAGTTCTTC.

This clonotype was observed at least ten times. This rearrangement joins TRBV7-2 to TRBJ2-7; D is undetermined. V was trimmed by 4 bases and J by 2 bases, leaving 12 bases between them. This CDR3 comprises 14 residues. CDR1 SGHTA and CDR2 FQGNSA come from the germline V gene. The CDR3 region is CASSYSRSAYEQYF. The CDR3, as DNA: TGTGCCAGCAGCTACAGTAGGTCGGCCTACGAGCAGTACTTC.

This clonotype was detected a few times. V and J are TRBV28 and TRBJ2-7, with TRBD2 matching over 8 bases. The germline V gene encodes CDR1 MDHEN and CDR2 SYDVKM. The ends lost 6 bases at V and 2 bases at J; junction bases unmatched: 3. The CDR3 has 13 residues. The CDR3 coding sequence is TGTGCCAGCAGGACGGGAGGGGCCTACGAGCAGTACTTC. Residues: CASRTGGAYEQYF.

The chain is built from TRBV5-4 and TRBJ2-7; 10 bases map to TRBD2. The junction had 7 bases not matched to a gene; V was cut back by 1 base and J by 0 bases. Per germline, CDR1 SGHNT and CDR2 YYREEE (reference sequence). CDR3 length equals 17 residues. The CDR3 nucleotides read TGTGCCAGCAGCTTGCGGCTAGCGGGAGACCTCTCCTACGAGCAGTACTTC. This gives the protein CASSLRLAGDLSYEQYF.

This clonotype was seen a few times. The V call is TRBV6-5, the J call TRBJ1-2, with D tentatively TRBD1 (6 bases). CDR3 size: 14 residues. Trimming took 10 bases from V and 3 from J, leaving 18 bases between them. CDR1 is MNHEY, CDR2 SVGAGI, per germline. The CDR3 here is CATQGLGRDYGYTF. The CDR3 DNA reads as TGTGCCACTCAGGGGCTGGGCCGGGACTATGGCTACACCTTC.

Of note for this clonotype: With a much larger clone just one base away, this may be a read error. The rearrangement links TRBV20-1 to TRBJ2-3; D unclear. Germline CDR1 DFQATT, CDR2 SNEGSKA (reference sequence). This CDR3 is 11 amino acids long. V lost 8 bases and J 6 bases, leaving 12 bases between the germline ends. The CDR3: CSTLSKDTQYF. CDR3 bases: TGCAGTACCCTCTCTAAGGATACGCAGTATTTT.

The rearrangement links TRBV20-1 to TRBJ1-5; weak D call: TRBD1 (5 bases). The CDR3 sequence is 15 residues long. CDR1 and CDR2 from the germline V gene are DFQATT and SNEGSKA (reference sequence). V lost 3 bases to trimming and J lost 5 bases, with 17 bases between them. The CDR3: CSASTSQGSHQPQHF. The CDR3 DNA reads TGCAGTGCTAGCACGAGCCAGGGATCTCATCAGCCCCAGCATTTT.

This chain connects TRBV12-3 or TRBV12-4 to TRBJ1-1, with TRBD1 matching over 9 bases. The trim removed 5 bases at V and 10 bases at J, leaving 14 bases unmatched. The CDR3 runs 15 residues. The CDR3 DNA sequence: TGTGCCAGCAGTAAGACCCGGGACAGGGAGGAGCCAGCTTTCTTT. The encoded protein is CASSKTRDREEPAFF.

This clonotype appeared a few times. The chain carries TRBV20-1 and TRBJ1-1; D is possibly TRBD1 (6 bases). Per the germline V gene, CDR1 is DFQATT and CDR2 is SNEGSKA (reference sequence). There are 16 residues in the CDR3. Trimming pared 3 bases from V and 0 bases from J, leaving 17 bases between. The CDR3 DNA reads as TGCAGTGCTAGGGGCCCAGGGGTGGGGGTGAACACTGAAGCTTTCTTT. It translates to CSARGPGVGVNTEAFF.

CDR3 in amino acids: CASSPRDRGFCEQYF. The CDR3 DNA reads TGTGCCAGCAGCCCCCGGGACAGGGGGTTCTGCGAGCAGTACTTC. This rearrangement joins TRBV7-9 to TRBJ2-4, with 11 bases identical to TRBD1. TRBJ2-7 explains the end of the DNA better; the J call may be wrong. The CDR3 runs 15 residues. Germline CDR1 and CDR2: SEHNR and FQNEAQ (reference sequence).

A remark on this clonotype: Mismatch with germline at one junction end may stem from a read error. The V and J genes are TRBV24-1 and TRBJ1-6; weak D call: TRBD1 (5 bases). The CDR3 loop spans 16 amino acids. Germline V gene sequence: CDR1 KGHDR, CDR2 SFDVKD. CDR3 coding DNA: TGTGCCATCAGTGACCCTCGGCACAGGATGGAGTCACCCCTCCACTTT. Translation gives CAISDPRHRMESPLHF.

The genes are TRBV30 and TRBJ2-4; 11 bases match TRBD2. J lost 8 bases, V lost 4 bases, and 10 bases had no gene match. Germline V gene data show CDR1 as GTSNPN and CDR2 as SVGIG (reference sequence). The CDR3 loop spans 15 amino acids. CDR3 amino acids: CAWTSASGRNDIQYF. The CDR3 bases are TGTGCCTGGACATCGGCTAGCGGGAGGAATGACATTCAGTACTTC.

V gene TRBV5-5 combines with J gene TRBJ2-3, with TRBD2 matching over 7 bases. The ends lost 4 bases at V and 4 bases at J; junction bases unmatched: 12. The CDR3 has 16 amino acids. Germline CDR1 and CDR2: SGHKS and YYEKEE (reference sequence). The CDR3: CASSHHLGGSSDTQYF. CDR3 coding DNA: TGTGCCAGCAGCCACCACCTCGGGGGGAGTTCAGATACGCAGTATTTT.

The chain links TRBV5-8 to TRBJ1-1; TRBD1 aligns across 7 bases. Trimming took 0 bases from V and 0 from J; bases not matched to a gene: 5. The CDR3 extends over 16 amino acids. Germline values: CDR1 SGHTS, CDR2 YDEGEE. DNA for the CDR3: TGTGCCAGCAGCTTGGAGCGGGGACAGATGAACACTGAAGCTTTCTTT. This sequence encodes CASSLERGQMNTEAFF.

In this sample, this clonotype turned up a few times. This sequence joins TRBV12-3 or TRBV12-4 and TRBJ2-5, with a tentative D call TRBD1 (5 bases). Trimming shortened V by 6 bases and J by 4 bases, and 18 bases separated the two germline ends. The CDR3 covers 15 residues. CDR3 region: CASSPYGAGRETQYF. CDR3 DNA: TGTGCCAGCAGCCCCTATGGGGCAGGGCGAGAGACCCAGTACTTC.

J is TRBJ2-3 and V is TRBV20-1, with D tentatively TRBD1 or TRBD2 (7 bases each). The CDR3 spans 15 residues. Germline assignment: CDR1 DFQATT and CDR2 SNEGSKA (reference sequence). Trimming shortened V by 4 bases and J by 0 bases, and 14 bases separated the two germline ends. The CDR3: CSAIRGGASTDTQYF. The CDR3 DNA reads as TGCAGTGCTATCAGGGGGGGTGCTAGCACAGATACGCAGTATTTT.

J is TRBJ2-3 and V is TRBV10-3, with 9 nucleotides matching TRBD1. The trim removed 0 bases at V and 8 bases at J, leaving 6 bases unmatched. Germline CDR1 is ENHRY and CDR2 is SYGVKD. The CDR3 length is 15 residues. CDR3 sequence (DNA): TGTGCCATCAGTGAGTCCCGAAGACAGGGGGGTACGCAGTATTTT. Its protein product is CAISESRRQGGTQYF.

This chain uses TRBV6-2 or TRBV6-3 with TRBJ2-4, with TRBD2 matching 8 bases. CDR3 size: 18 residues. Losses at the gene ends were 2 bases for V and 1 base for J; bases not matched to a gene: 10. Germline-derived CDR1 and CDR2 are MNHEY and SVGEGT. CDR3 nucleotides: TGTGCCAGCAGTTACGAGCGGGGGCGGGAGGCGGCCAAAAACATTCAGTACTTC. As protein: CASSYERGREAAKNIQYF.

This clonotype was detected once. The chain employs TRBV6-2 or TRBV6-3 and TRBJ1-5; 8 bases match TRBD1. After removal of 7 bases from V and 7 bases from J, the junction contained 6 bases not matched to a gene. The CDR3 sequence is 13 residues long. The germline CDR1 and CDR2 sequences are MNHEY and SVGEGT. As DNA, the CDR3 is TGTGCCAGCACCCCGGACAGGGCCCAGCCCCAGCATTTT. Its protein product is CASTPDRAQPQHF.

The chain uses TRBV5-5 and TRBJ2-7, with TRBD2 as a possible D gene (5 bases). V was clipped by 0 bases and J by 1 base, with 14 bases between them. The CDR3 consists of 16 residues. The germline V gene encodes CDR1 SGHKS and CDR2 YYEKEE (reference sequence). The CDR3 loop reads CASSLARVLGSYEQYF. DNA for the CDR3: TGTGCCAGCAGCTTGGCGCGGGTCCTTGGGTCCTACGAGCAGTACTTC.

J is TRBJ2-5 and V is TRBV12-3 or TRBV12-4, with 8 nucleotides matching TRBD2. The V segment lost 4 bases and the J segment 1 base; nucleotides outside the gene matches: 8. This CDR3 has 16 amino acids. The CDR3 region has the DNA TGTGCCAGCAGTTCACTTAGCGGGGAACCCCAAGAGACCCAGTACTTC. Protein: CASSSLSGEPQETQYF.

This clonotype was found once. The gene calls are TRBV20-1 and TRBJ2-1; TRBD2 matches 13 bases. CDR1 is DFQATT and CDR2 is SNEGSKA in the germline V gene (reference sequence). V dropped 6 bases and J dropped 6; count of bases not matched to a gene: 5. CDR3 size: 14 residues. DNA for the CDR3: TGCAGTGCCGTAACTAGCGGGAGGGCCAATGAGCAGTTCTTC. Translated, it gives CSAVTSGRANEQFF.

This chain connects TRBV12-3 or TRBV12-4 to TRBJ2-7, with D possibly matching TRBD1 (6 bases). The CDR3 consists of 14 residues. The germline V and J ends were trimmed by 6 bases and 0 bases, with 12 bases remaining between them. CDR3 nucleotide sequence: TGTGCCAGCAGCTACAGGGTAACCTCCTACGAGCAGTACTTC. Its protein product is CASSYRVTSYEQYF.

This clonotype was seen a few times. The chain combines TRBV7-2 with TRBJ1-2; perhaps TRBD1 as D (5 bases). The CDR3 totals 14 residues. The V end was cut by 6 bases, the J end by 2 bases, with 13 bases between. Germline V gene sequence: CDR1 SGHTA, CDR2 FQGNSA. The DNA of the CDR3 is TGTGCCAGCAGTCCAGGGTTACAGAACTATGGCTACACCTTC. Residues: CASSPGLQNYGYTF.